The rows below give T cell receptor beta chains drawn from one sample of a study of PD-1 blockade in classical Hodgkin lymphoma. Using immunoSEQ multiplex PCR, the repertoire was profiled, and TCRdb retains in-frame clones only, with some absent. Of about 110,000 clones in the sample, roughly 87% were seen once. The sequenced sample was peripheral blood mononuclear cells (PBMCs), obtained before the second cycle of nivolumab. The source of these receptors is a human donor with classical Hodgkin lymphoma. The CDR3 runs from the conserved cysteine through the conserved F or W. Each record gives: CDR3 DNA, CDR3 protein, J gene, D gene, clone size, V gene. D genes are given only for firm matches. Some rows have no size entry. The others give once, few or many, or a class for an expanded clone.

TGCGCCAGCAGTCTCCGGGACAGCTACGAGCAGTACTTC,CASSLRDSYEQYF,TRBJ2-7,TRBD1,.,TRBV5-1
TGCGCCAGCAGCCAAGACGCGGGAGGGCCCTACGAGCAGTACTTC,CASSQDAGGPYEQYF,TRBJ2-7,TRBD2,.,TRBV4-3
TGTGCCAGCAGCAGGGGGCGCCGGGGTACTGAAGCTTTCTTT,CASSRGRRGTEAFF,TRBJ1-1,TRBD1,.,TRBV5-6
TGTGCCAGCTCACCCGGACAGGGGGTCTATGGCTACACCTTC,CASSPGQGVYGYTF,TRBJ1-2,TRBD1,.,TRBV18
TGTGCCTGGAGTGTACGTGGGTCGCGCGGCACTGAAGCTTTCTTT,CAWSVRGSRGTEAFF,TRBJ1-1,.,.,TRBV30
TGTGCCAGCAGTGAAAACCACTTTAGCGGGACGGGCACAGATACGCAGTATTTT,CASSENHFSGTGTDTQYF,TRBJ2-3,TRBD2,.,TRBV25-1
TGTGCCAGCAGATCGCAGCCCACAGATACGCAGTATTTT,CASRSQPTDTQYF,TRBJ2-3,.,once,TRBV27
TGCGCCAGCAGCCAAGTCCCCCTGATAACAACGAACACCGGGGAGCTGTTTTTT,CASSQVPLITTNTGELFF,TRBJ2-2,.,once,TRBV4-1
TGTGCCACCAGCAGAGAGTACCTAACCGGAGATACGCAGTATTTT,CATSREYLTGDTQYF,TRBJ2-3,.,.,TRBV15
TGTGCCAGCAAGGACAGGGGGGGGGTCACTGAAGCTTTCTTT,CASKDRGGVTEAFF,TRBJ1-1,TRBD1,.,TRBV5-4
TGTGCCAGCAGCCCAACGGCAGGGGGGTACGAGCAGTACTTC,CASSPTAGGYEQYF,TRBJ2-7,.,.,TRBV7-2
TGTGCCAGCGGGCTGGGGGTGGAGCAGTACTTC,CASGLGVEQYF,TRBJ2-7,.,few,TRBV7-2
TGTGCCAGCATCAGCGCGGCAGGTGGAAACACCATATATTTT,CASISAAGGNTIYF,TRBJ1-3,.,.,TRBV28
TGTGCCAGCAGCCAGGCCGGGACTAGAATTTCGGCCCGCACAGATACGCAGTATTTT,CASSQAGTRISARTDTQYF,TRBJ2-3,TRBD2,.,TRBV4-2
TGTGCCAGTAGTATAGATGGCGGACAGGGCACTGAAGCTTTCTTT,CASSIDGGQGTEAFF,TRBJ1-1,TRBD1,.,TRBV19
TGTGCCAGCAGTTACTATAGGCGGGAAGATACGCAGTATTTT,CASSYYRREDTQYF,TRBJ2-3,.,.,TRBV6-5
TGTGCCAGCAGTTCGACTAGTAGTGGCGAGCAGTACTTC,CASSSTSSGEQYF,TRBJ2-7,.,few,TRBV7-9
TGTGCCTGGAGTGTTCTTGGCGGCCCTAGCACAGATACGCAGTATTTT,CAWSVLGGPSTDTQYF,TRBJ2-3,.,.,TRBV30
TGCGCCAGCAGCTTGGAAGGGGACAGGAGTCAGCCCCAGCATTTT,CASSLEGDRSQPQHF,TRBJ1-5,TRBD1,few,TRBV5-1
TGTGCCAGCAGTGAATCTACAGCTAAGAACACTGAAGCTTTCTTT,CASSESTAKNTEAFF,TRBJ1-1,.,.,TRBV25-1
TGTGCCAGCAGCCAAGACCCCCACGGGAACTATGGCTACACCTTC,CASSQDPHGNYGYTF,TRBJ1-2,.,.,TRBV14
TGTGCCAGCATTGGGGAGCGTACAGATACGCAGTATTTT,CASIGERTDTQYF,TRBJ2-3,.,.,TRBV2
TGTGCCAGCAGCTTCTCAGGGAGTACGCAGTATTTT,CASSFSGSTQYF,TRBJ2-3,.,.,TRBV11-3
TGCGCCAGCAGCCAAGATCGTCCGTCGGGATTCTACGAGCAGTACTTC,CASSQDRPSGFYEQYF,TRBJ2-7,.,.,TRBV4-1
TGTGCCAGCAGTTTATCCTCCACCTACGAGCAGTACTTC,CASSLSSTYEQYF,TRBJ2-7,.,.,TRBV28
TGTGCCAGCAGTTACGGTCGGGGGATAAATGGCTACACCTTC,CASSYGRGINGYTF,TRBJ1-2,.,.,TRBV6-5
TGTGCCAGTAGGACTGGGGGAATAGATGGCTACACCTTC,CASRTGGIDGYTF,TRBJ1-2,.,.,TRBV19
TGCGCCAGCAGCCAAAGTGGGACTAGCGGGAGGGCCGATGAGCAGTTCTTC,CASSQSGTSGRADEQFF,TRBJ2-1,TRBD2,.,TRBV4-1
TGCGCCAGCAGCCAAGATAGTTACTGGCCGACGAACACCGGGGAGCTGTTTTTT,CASSQDSYWPTNTGELFF,TRBJ2-2,.,.,TRBV4-3
TGTGCCAGTAGTCGATCTAGACAGGGGGCTCACACCGGGGAGCTGTTTTTT,CASSRSRQGAHTGELFF,TRBJ2-2,TRBD1,.,TRBV19
TGTGCCAGCAGTCTTAGCGGGAGCTCCCTCGAGCAGTACTTC,CASSLSGSSLEQYF,TRBJ2-7,TRBD2,.,TRBV28
TGTGCCAGCAGCCCAGACGGTGCAACTAATGAAAAACTGTTTTTT,CASSPDGATNEKLFF,TRBJ1-4,.,.,TRBV5-4
TGCGCCAGCACCACTAGCGGGAGTAATGAGCAGTTCTTC,CASTTSGSNEQFF,TRBJ2-1,TRBD2,.,TRBV5-1
TGTGCCAGCAGCTCCCCGGGGACAGGGGGGAACACTGAAGCTTTCTTT,CASSSPGTGGNTEAFF,TRBJ1-1,TRBD1,.,TRBV5-4
TGTGCCAGCAACGGACTAGCGAGGGAGCAGTACTTC,CASNGLAREQYF,TRBJ2-7,TRBD2,once,TRBV2
TGTGCCAGCAGCTACAGACAGGTTCAGAACACCGGGGAGCTGTTTTTT,CASSYRQVQNTGELFF,TRBJ2-2,.,.,TRBV5-6
TGTGCCAGCACCCGAGGGGGAAGAGGGTCTGAAAAACTGTTTTTT,CASTRGGRGSEKLFF,TRBJ1-4,.,.,TRBV2
TGCGCCAGCAGTGGGACAGGGGTACAGCCCCAGCATTTT,CASSGTGVQPQHF,TRBJ1-5,TRBD1,once,TRBV10-2
TGTGCCAGCAGCTTAGGTCAGGGGGCAGTATCCTACGAGCAGTACTTC,CASSLGQGAVSYEQYF,TRBJ2-7,TRBD1,.,TRBV7-9
TGCGCCAGCAGCCAAACGCGGGAGCCCTACAATGAGCAGTTCTTC,CASSQTREPYNEQFF,TRBJ2-1,TRBD2,.,TRBV4-1
TGCGCCAGCAGTCAATCTGCGGGGCGCCCCTACGAGCAGTACTTC,CASSQSAGRPYEQYF,TRBJ2-7,.,.,TRBV23-1
TGTGCCAGTAGTACCAGGGGCCGAAGGACCATGAACACTGAAGCTTTCTTT,CASSTRGRRTMNTEAFF,TRBJ1-1,.,.,TRBV19
TGTGCCAGCAGTTCCCCCGGAGCTGCTAGCTCCTACGAGCAGTACTTC,CASSSPGAASSYEQYF,TRBJ2-7,.,.,TRBV6-5
TGTGCCAGCATTAGCAGGTACTATGGCTACACCTTC,CASISRYYGYTF,TRBJ1-2,.,.,TRBV28
TGTGCCAGCAGTTACCTCGGGAACCGCAATGAGCAGTTCTTC,CASSYLGNRNEQFF,TRBJ2-1,.,.,TRBV6-5
TGCGCCAGCAGCTCGGGGCCCCCTACACCCTACAATGAGCAGTTCTTC,CASSSGPPTPYNEQFF,TRBJ2-1,.,.,TRBV5-1
TGTGCCAGCAGCCAAGAGGGACTAGCGAACTACGAGCAGTACTTC,CASSQEGLANYEQYF,TRBJ2-7,TRBD2,.,TRBV4-2
TGTGCCACCAGCAAAGCAGGTTATTTGGGCGATACGCAGTATTTT,CATSKAGYLGDTQYF,TRBJ2-3,.,.,TRBV15
TGCGCCAGCAGCTTGCTACTAGCGGGCTCCTACAATGAGCAGTTCTTC,CASSLLLAGSYNEQFF,TRBJ2-1,TRBD2,.,TRBV5-1
TGTGCCAGCTCAGAACAGGGGGCGCGATCCTACGAGCAGTACTTC,CASSEQGARSYEQYF,TRBJ2-7,TRBD1,.,TRBV18
TGTGCCAGCAGCTTTGACCCCTCCGGGCGCACTGAAGCTTTCTTT,CASSFDPSGRTEAFF,TRBJ1-1,.,.,TRBV7-2
TGTGCCAGCAGGAGCGTGGACGGGTTGAACACTGAAGCTTTCTTT,CASRSVDGLNTEAFF,TRBJ1-1,.,.,TRBV6-5
TGTGCCAGCAGCATGGGACAATTAGGGACCCAGTACTTC,CASSMGQLGTQYF,TRBJ2-5,.,few,TRBV5-6
TGTGCCAGCAGCTTAGAGTTGAGGCGCTACACCTTC,CASSLELRRYTF,TRBJ1-2,.,once,TRBV5-6
TGTGCCAGCAGCCGGACAGTTTCGATTGACCAGCCCCAGCATTTT,CASSRTVSIDQPQHF,TRBJ1-5,.,.,TRBV7-2
TGTGCCAGCAGTTTATGGTTAAGCTCAAACATTCAGTACTTC,CASSLWLSSNIQYF,TRBJ2-4,.,.,TRBV27
TGTGCCAGCAGCTTGTCACTAGCGGGAGCTTGGGTCCCCTACGAGCAGTACTTC,CASSLSLAGAWVPYEQYF,TRBJ2-7,TRBD2,.,TRBV5-6